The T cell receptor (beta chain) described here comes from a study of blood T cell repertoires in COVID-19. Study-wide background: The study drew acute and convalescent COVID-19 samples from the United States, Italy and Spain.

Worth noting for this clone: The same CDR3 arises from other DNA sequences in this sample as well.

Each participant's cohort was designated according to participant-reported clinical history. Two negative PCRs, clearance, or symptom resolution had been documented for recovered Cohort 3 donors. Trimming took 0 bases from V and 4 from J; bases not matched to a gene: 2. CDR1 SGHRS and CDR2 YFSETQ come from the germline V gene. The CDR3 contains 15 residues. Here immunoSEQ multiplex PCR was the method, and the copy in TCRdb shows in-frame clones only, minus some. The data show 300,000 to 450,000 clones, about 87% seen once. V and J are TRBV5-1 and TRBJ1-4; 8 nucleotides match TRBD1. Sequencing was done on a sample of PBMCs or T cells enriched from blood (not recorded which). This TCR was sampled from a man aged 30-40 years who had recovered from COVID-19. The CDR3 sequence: CASSLGTGSNEKLFF. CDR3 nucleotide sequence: TGCGCCAGCAGCTTGGGGACAGGGAGTAATGAAAAACTGTTTTTT. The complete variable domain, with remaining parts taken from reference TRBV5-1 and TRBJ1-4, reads KAGVTQTPRYLIKTRGQQVTLSCSPISGHRSVSWYQQTPGQGLQFLFEYFSETQRNKGNFPGRFSGRQFSNSRSEMNVSTLELGDSALYLCASSLGTGSNEKLFFGSGTQLSVL.